This T cell receptor (beta chain) is drawn from a study of T-cell memory formation after mild COVID-19. General study points: Cross-reactive memory seemingly joined, as some responding clones were found in pre-infection memory.

Researchers used 5'RACE with constant-segment primers to make TCR alpha and TCR beta cDNA libraries that carry sample barcodes and UMIs. One entry per CDR3 protein results from TCRdb running MiXCR on the 5' RACE reads. The table includes under 650,000 distinct CDR3 sequences, roughly 18% detected once. On this clonotype itself: Its matching antigen is unknown.

This CDR3 spans 13 amino acids. The V gene's germline CDR1 is SGHRS and CDR2 YFSETQ. The germline V and J ends were trimmed by 4 bases and 7 bases, with 12 bases remaining between them. J is TRBJ2-1 and V is TRBV5-1, with D perhaps TRBD1 (6 bases). The sequence was obtained from an adult woman who had mild COVID-19 (a few samples of this study predate the infection). Cell type and time point are not known. Sequencing was performed on PBMCs or a T cell subset sorted from them (not recorded which). This CDR3 is CASSTPQGNEQFF. CDR3 in DNA: TGCGCCAGCAGCACCCCTCAGGGGAATGAGCAGTTCTTC.